These 7 T cell receptor beta chains share one sample of origin, sequenced in a study of T cells after yellow fever vaccination. TCRdb re-analysed the 5' RACE reads in MiXCR, keeping a single row per CDR3 protein. The profile shows 250,000 or so distinct CDR3 sequences, over 6.5% of them singletons. The material was CD4+ T cells sorted from PBMCs, obtained on the day of the yellow fever booster vaccination. The receptor set was obtained from a man aged 25 to 40 who received the YFV17D yellow fever vaccine.

This clonotype has just a few counts. The chain uses TRBV29-1 and TRBJ2-5; the D is unclear. The CDR3 loop spans 12 amino acids. Germline V gene lookup returns CDR1 SQVTM and CDR2 ANQGSEA. The V end was cut by 4 bases, the J end by 7 bases, with 13 bases between. The DNA of the CDR3 is TGCAGCGTTGGAGGCATTGGGCCGACCCAGTACTTC. Translating it yields CSVGGIGPTQYF.

The chain recombines TRBV2 with TRBJ2-7, with D possibly matching TRBD2 (6 bases). V gave up 10 bases and J gave up 5 bases, with 18 bases separating them. CDR1 and CDR2 (germline): SNHLY, FYNNEI. This CDR3 contains 13 residues. Here the CDR3 reads CATLEGRRNEQYF. The CDR3, as DNA: TGTGCCACCCTGGAGGGCCGACGGAACGAGCAGTACTTC. Full variable domain (missing parts from reference TRBV2 and TRBJ2-7): EPEVTQTPSHQVTQMGQEVILRCVPISNHLYFYWYRQILGQKVEFLVSFYNNEISEKSEIFDDQFSVERPDGSNFTLKIRSTKLEDSAMYFCATLEGRRNEQYFGPGTRLTVT.

This clonotype occurred many times. J is TRBJ2-3 and V is TRBV18; weak D call: TRBD2 (6 bases). V shed 7 bases and J shed 1 base, with 12 bases lying between them. CDR1 and CDR2 (germline): KGHSH, LQKENI. This CDR3 has 14 amino acids. The CDR3 DNA sequence: TGTGCCAGCTATGAGGCGGGGCGCACAGATACGCAGTATTTT. Protein: CASYEAGRTDTQYF.

This clonotype has ten or more counts. The chain employs TRBV29-1 and TRBJ2-6, with D possibly TRBD1 on 5 matching bases. Germline assignment: CDR1 SQVTM and CDR2 ANQGSEA. Trimming pared 4 bases from V and 0 bases from J, leaving 10 bases between. The CDR3 loop spans 15 amino acids. The CDR3 DNA sequence: TGCAGCGTTGTCGCAGGGTCCTCTGGGGCCAACGTCCTGACTTTC. It codes for CSVVAGSSGANVLTF.

The rearrangement links TRBV20-1 to TRBJ2-1, with 9 bases fitting TRBD2. CDR3 size: 15 residues. The germline V gene has CDR1 DFQATT and CDR2 SNEGSKA (reference sequence). V lost 5 bases to trimming and J lost 7 bases; unmatched junction nucleotides: 12. As DNA, the CDR3 is TGCAGTGCTCCATCGTTTGCGGGAGGGCCGAATGAGCAGTTCTTC. As protein: CSAPSFAGGPNEQFF.

The chain employs TRBV3-1 and TRBJ2-7; 8 positions agree with TRBD2. J was trimmed by 6 bases and V by 3 bases; bases with no gene match: 4. This CDR3 is 13 amino acids long. Germline V CDR1 and CDR2: LGHDT, YNNKEL (reference sequence). This chain's CDR3 is CASSHGRAGEQYF. In nucleotides, the CDR3 is TGTGCCAGCAGCCACGGGAGGGCCGGCGAGCAGTACTTC.

This clonotype was counted a few times. J is TRBJ2-2 and V is TRBV5-4, with D perhaps assigned TRBD1 or TRBD2 (5 bases each). The CDR3 sequence is 15 residues long. V dropped 7 bases and J dropped 0 bases, with 13 bases sitting between them. Germline loops: CDR1 SGHNT, CDR2 YYREEE (reference sequence). The CDR3 coding sequence is TGTGCCAGCGGGCGAGGGACGCCGAACACCGGGGAGCTGTTTTTT. Encoded protein: CASGRGTPNTGELFF. The full variable domain, its missing parts supplied by reference TRBV5-4 and TRBJ2-2, is ETGVTQSPTHLIKTRGQQVTLRCSSQSGHNTVSWYQQALGQGPQFIFQYYREEENGRGNFPPRFSGLQFPNYSSELNVNALELDDSALYLCASGRGTPNTGELFFGEGSRLTVL.